The subject of this entry is one T cell receptor beta chain. V was cut by 2 bases and J by 9 bases, with 17 bases left in between. Germline V gene lookup returns CDR1 MNHEY and CDR2 SVGAGI. The CDR3 length is 15 residues. This sample stems from a study of PD-1 blockade in classical Hodgkin lymphoma. Measured with immunoSEQ multiplex PCR; TCRdb has only the in-frame clones, and not every one. Among tens of thousands of clones listed, about nine tenths were seen once. Time point defined: cycle 4 day 1 (C4D1), after more than five weeks of nivolumab. The patients all showed relapse after autologous stem cell transplantation, while their brentuximab vedotin exposure varied.

Sequenced here: peripheral blood mononuclear cells (PBMCs), sampled before the fourth cycle of nivolumab. The chain uses TRBV6-5 and TRBJ2-1; TRBD2 is a possible D gene (7 bases). This receptor was obtained from a human donor with classical Hodgkin lymphoma. The CDR3 DNA reads TGTGCCAGCAGTTACGCCTCTAGGGGGGGCGGTGAGCAGTTCTTC. This translates into CASSYASRGGGEQFF.